The T cell receptor beta chain under discussion was sequenced for a study of T cell changes during pregnancy in multiple sclerosis. The V gene lost 5 bases and the J gene lost 3 bases, with 10 bases spanning the gap. Per germline, CDR1 WSHSY and CDR2 SAAADI. The CDR3 contains 13 residues. Generated by immunoSEQ multiplex PCR, the TCRdb table keeps only in-frame clones and is missing some. The sample shows some 41,000 clones, around 90% of them seen only once. The material was CD8+ T cells from peripheral blood mononuclear cells, obtained in the first trimester of pregnancy. This sequence originates from a female donor with multiple sclerosis, enrolled in a pregnancy study. The chain is built from TRBV10-2 and TRBJ1-2; perhaps TRBD1 as D (5 bases). In DNA form, the CDR3 reads TGCGCCAGCAGTCTGACAGCCGACTATGGCTACACCTTC. Translation gives CASSLTADYGYTF.